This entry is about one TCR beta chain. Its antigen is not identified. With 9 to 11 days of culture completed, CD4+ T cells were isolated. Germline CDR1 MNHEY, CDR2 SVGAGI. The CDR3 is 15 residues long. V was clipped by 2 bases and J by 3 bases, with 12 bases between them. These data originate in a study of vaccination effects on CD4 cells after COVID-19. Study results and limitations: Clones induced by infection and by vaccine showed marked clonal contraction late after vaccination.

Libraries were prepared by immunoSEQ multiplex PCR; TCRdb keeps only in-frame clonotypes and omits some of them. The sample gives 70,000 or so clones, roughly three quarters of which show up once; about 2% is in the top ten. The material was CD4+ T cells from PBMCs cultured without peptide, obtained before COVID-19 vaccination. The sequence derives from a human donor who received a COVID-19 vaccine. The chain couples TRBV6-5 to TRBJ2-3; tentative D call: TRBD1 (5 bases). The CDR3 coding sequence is TGTGCCAGCAGTTACAGGGGCCTTATTACAGATACGCAGTATTTT. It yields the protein CASSYRGLITDTQYF.